This T cell receptor beta chain was identified in a study of cytomegalovirus exposure and HLA in healthy donors. Study-wide context: The 90 to 150 validation repertoires used the same platform as the roughly 610 first-cohort repertoires, a later analysis reported.

In germline, CDR1 is SGHDT, CDR2 YYEEEE. V lost 1 base and J 0 bases, leaving 7 bases between the germline ends. The CDR3 loop spans 14 amino acids. Study results and limitations: The authors listed around 150 TCR beta chains as cytomegalovirus-associated. Reports indicated that the classifier achieved high specificity and sensitivity in diagnosing cytomegalovirus status. Researchers reported that three CMV-associated chains were confirmed in vitro as CMV antigen-specific.

Assay: immunoSEQ multiplex PCR; the TCRdb copy retains only in-frame clones and omits some. Counted here are 68,000 or so clones, roughly 90% occurring once; the ten biggest clones make up roughly 1.2%. About this clone: Its antigen is unidentified.

This sequence was found in a woman aged 18-29 years in good health and CMV-seronegative. The chain carries TRBV5-6 and TRBJ1-1; D gene ambiguous. The specimen was PBMCs. This CDR3 reads CASSLNRMNTEAFF. For the CDR3, the DNA is TGTGCCAGCAGCTTGAACAGAATGAACACTGAAGCTTTCTTT.